What follows describes a single T cell receptor (beta chain). This clone was observed a handful of times. Which antigen it targets is not known. One base away there is no much larger clone; base qualities are not given. V has 5 bases trimmed and J has 5 bases trimmed; junction bases matching no gene number 11. The germline V gene supplies CDR1 LGHNA and CDR2 YNFKEQ. From cysteine to phenylalanine, the CDR3 is 15 amino acids long. Just the 45-base CDR3 DNA is kept, in frame starting at base 1. The entire amount of isolated RNA was reverse transcribed using the High Capacity cDNA Reverse Transcription Kit, so the sequenced TCRB transcripts were expressed ones. Naive, central memory and regulatory T cell samples underwent deep immunoSEQ sequencing, averaging around 4 million total reads per sample. After sorted cells were lysed in RLT buffer, RNA was extracted with DNase-treated RNeasy Micro or Mini kits, with the choice depending on cell number. To prevent cross-contamination, each cell subset was processed individually, whereas patient and healthy donor samples were processed jointly. The immunoSEQ multiplex PCR was used to amplify TCRB sequences from cDNA, generating 87-bp fragments that spanned the CDR3 region. Sequencing of the amplicons was performed on the Illumina HiSeq platform. Concerning the study's data processing: PCR bias was computationally corrected using synthetic template baselines, reads within Hamming distance 2 were collapsed, and singletons that could not be merged were discarded. Reads were aligned against IMGT to assign V, D and J genes, CDR3 length and insertions or deletions at six rearrangement sites. Within each subset, clonotype counts were normalized to sorted cell number, after which true diversity and Gini coefficients were computed with the tcR R package. The overlap coefficient, calculated on TCRB nucleotide sequences, was used to quantify repertoire sharing. The immuneACCESS repertoire file appears here via TCRdb, limited to in-frame rearrangements. These files lack a portion of the clones; in checked studies, under half of the deficit traces to unresolved V genes, and the cause of the others is not known. From that table come the V and J calls and clone size; the DNA was used to work out D and trimming. For this sample the table gives some 150,000 clones, of which less than 9% were detected only once. The ten most abundant clones make up about 1.4% of the sample.

From each donor, a single peripheral blood sample of around 120 mL on average was drawn into heparinised tubes. Naive, central memory, regulatory and stem cell-like memory CD4+ T cells were sorted on a BD FACSAria II using a panel including CD45RO, CCR7, CD25, CD127, CD95 and CD27. Every sorted population had a purity above 95%. Right away, PBMCs were isolated by Lymphoprep density gradient centrifugation and were stained directly, with no culture step. To minimize batch effects, samples were stained and sorted in pairs, one healthy donor with one patient per experiment. This entry belongs to a study of beta chain features in type 1 diabetes (dated 2018 in TCRdb). Concerning the study at large: Mean age, gender distribution, total cell number and subset yield were not different between patients and healthy donors. A total of some 100,000,000 sorted cells were examined across all samples, and a strong correlation was observed between cell number per subset and RNA yield. In the study, recently diagnosed type 1 diabetes patients and matched healthy donors were compared on the TCRB repertoires of their sorted circulating CD4+ T cell subsets. Regulatory and stem cell-like memory subsets were isolated from only 8 patients and roughly 8 healthy donors, whereas naive and central memory subsets came from all 30 or so donors.

General study outcomes and caveats: PCR might favor shorter templates, but patient and control samples were amplified and corrected together, so any skew would affect both groups equally. Because cDNA was sequenced instead of genomic DNA, highly expressing activated cells could be over-represented, though the groups showed no difference in activation or CD3 levels. A moderate but significant shortening of TCRB CDR3 length was observed in type 1 diabetes patients in all four CD4+ subsets. Because the HLA sub-analyses included only small numbers of individuals, any influence of HLA type on TCRB rearrangement was left unresolved. At VDJ recombination sites, patients with type 1 diabetes made fewer insertions and deleted more nucleotides, a pattern implying thymic rearrangement abnormalities. The naive, central memory and regulatory TCRB repertoires appeared to resemble one another more closely among patients than among healthy donors.

Input material: central memory CD4+ T cells from blood. The TCR originated in a woman aged 25 to 39 in good health. The chain was built from TRBV4-2 and TRBJ2-7, with 8 junctional bases fitting TRBD2. CDR3 reads: CASSLAAGGSHEQYF. The nucleotide sequence reads TGTGCCAGCAGCTTGGCGGCGGGAGGATCTCACGAGCAGTACTTC.